These 32 T cell receptor beta chains came from one sample sequenced in a study of shared clonotypes between healthy human individuals. Selected positively for CCR7 and CD45RO-negative, naive CD8 cells excluded terminally differentiated effector memory CD45RA+ cells. Libraries were prepared by immunoSEQ multiplex PCR; TCRdb keeps only in-frame clonotypes and omits some of them. The sample lists around 2,000,000 clones, about 93% occurring once. Input material: naive CD8+ T cells from PBMCs. Receptor source: a young man in good health. Some clones in this sample may be carry-over from other donors' samples.

V is TRBV19 and J is TRBJ2-1; D is possibly TRBD2 (5 bases). Germline CDR1 reads LNHDA; CDR2 reads SQIVND (reference sequence). Deletions cut 5 bases from V and 0 bases from J, with 8 bases between. CDR3 length equals 14 residues. CDR3 in amino acids: CASSWRASYNEQFF. CDR3 coding DNA: TGTGCCAGTAGTTGGCGGGCCTCCTACAATGAGCAGTTCTTC.

V usage is TRBV9 and J usage is TRBJ1-4, with a possible D match to TRBD1 (6 bases). The germline V gene has CDR1 SGDLS and CDR2 YYNGEE. Trimming removed 0 bases at V and 8 bases at J, with 17 bases between. There are 16 residues in the CDR3. CDR3 bases: TGTGCCAGCAGCGTAGGGGTCCGGCCCACAGGGGAAAAACTGTTTTTT. This sequence encodes CASSVGVRPTGEKLFF.

A remark on this clone: Compared with germline, one end of the junction differs, possibly owing to a read error. The rearrangement uses TRBV15 and TRBJ2-2, with D tentatively TRBD1 (6 bases). The CDR3 loop spans 18 amino acids. Germline CDR1 is LNHNV and CDR2 is YYDKDF (reference sequence). Written as DNA, the CDR3 is TGTGCCACCAGCGGAGACCACTGGGACACAACGAACACCGGGGAGCTGTTTTTT. Encoded protein: CATSGDHWDTTNTGELFF.

V is TRBV5-6 and J is TRBJ2-1; 11 bases align to TRBD1. Germline V gives CDR1 SGHDT, CDR2 YYEEEE. The CDR3 consists of 14 residues. J gave up 8 bases and V 4 bases, and 5 bases lay outside the gene matches. CDR3 DNA: TGTGCCAGCAGCCCGGGACAGGGGGTGGATGAGCAGTTCTTC. Translating gives CASSPGQGVDEQFF.

This clone was detected a few times. The chain recombines TRBV2 with TRBJ1-1; no firm D call. The CDR3 runs 13 residues. Trimming took 7 bases from V and 0 from J, leaving 9 bases between them. CDR1 is SNHLY and CDR2 is FYNNEI in the germline V gene. The DNA for the CDR3 is TGTGCCAGCACGGAGGGAGTGAACACTGAAGCTTTCTTT. It is translated as CASTEGVNTEAFF.

This clone was counted between two and nine times. The chain uses TRBV9 and TRBJ1-4; D perhaps matches TRBD1 (6 bases). The CDR3 sequence is 13 residues long. Germline V gene data show CDR1 as SGDLS and CDR2 as YYNGEE. The V and J ends lost 3 bases and 5 bases respectively, with 8 bases between them. The DNA for the CDR3 is TGTGCCAGCAGCGGGGGACAAAATGAAAAACTGTTTTTT. Its protein is CASSGGQNEKLFF.

This chain uses TRBV7-2 with TRBJ1-5; 9 bases are a match to TRBD1. Trimming removed 4 bases from V and 5 bases from J; junction bases left unmatched: 3. Germline V gene lookup returns CDR1 SGHTA and CDR2 FQGNSA. This CDR3 region has 14 residues. The CDR3 reads CASSYWTGDQPQHF. The CDR3 nucleotides read TGTGCCAGCAGCTACTGGACAGGGGATCAGCCCCAGCATTTT.

The rearrangement links TRBV19 to TRBJ2-7; D possibly corresponds to TRBD1 (5 bases). Germline CDR1 LNHDA, CDR2 SQIVND (reference sequence). The CDR3 is made up of 13 amino acids. V lost 1 base, J lost 7 bases, and 11 bases lay in between. Here the CDR3 reads CASSIVETGEQYF. In DNA form, the CDR3 reads TGTGCCAGTAGTATAGTGGAAACAGGAGAGCAGTACTTC.

The rearrangement joins TRBV29-1 to TRBJ1-2, with D tentatively TRBD1 (6 bases). Deletions cut 6 bases from V and 3 bases from J, with 14 bases between. The CDR3 covers 13 residues. Germline V gene lookup returns CDR1 SQVTM and CDR2 ANQGSEA. The CDR3 nucleotides are TGCAGCGTCACAAACAGGGAGGACTATGGCTACACCTTC. Its translation: CSVTNREDYGYTF. Looking up the rest from reference TRBV29-1 and TRBJ1-2 gives the full variable domain: SAVISQKPSRDICQRGTSLTIQCQVDSQVTMMFWYRQQPGQSLTLIATANQGSEATYESGFVIDKFPISRPNLTFSTLTVSNMSPEDSSIYLCSVTNREDYGYTFGSGTRLTVV.

This clone was counted a single time. The V call is TRBV15, the J call TRBJ1-1; D possibly corresponds to TRBD1 (6 bases). The CDR3 has 15 amino acids. The germline V gene has CDR1 LNHNV and CDR2 YYDKDF (reference sequence). V gave up 5 bases and J gave up 6 bases, with 19 bases separating them. Here the CDR3 reads CATSSWGAADPEAFF. The DNA of the CDR3 is TGTGCCACCAGCTCCTGGGGGGCAGCTGATCCTGAAGCTTTCTTT.

The J gene is TRBJ2-1, the V gene TRBV11-2, with D possibly matching TRBD2 (5 bases). Germline CDR1 SGHAT, CDR2 FQNNGV. The CDR3 runs to 16 residues. V was clipped by 8 bases and J by 0 bases, with 17 bases between them. CDR3 sequence: CASGVKAVRSYNEQFF. The CDR3 DNA reads as TGTGCCAGCGGTGTAAAAGCGGTCCGCTCCTACAATGAGCAGTTCTTC.

The chain has TRBV7-9 and TRBJ1-2; D gene unclear. Germline CDR1 SEHNR, CDR2 FQNEAQ (reference sequence). The V and J ends lost 6 bases and 4 bases respectively, with 15 bases between them. The CDR3 has 14 residues. In DNA form, the CDR3 reads TGTGCCAGCAGGCCCGACGGCGAATTCTATGGCTACACCTTC. Protein: CASRPDGEFYGYTF.

This chain links TRBV9 with TRBJ2-2; 11 bases map to TRBD2. V was pared by 4 bases and J by 7 bases, with 6 bases of the junction left unmatched. The germline gives CDR1 SGDLS, CDR2 YYNGEE. This CDR3 comprises 15 residues. The CDR3 protein is CASSPPSGRFGELFF. The CDR3 bases are TGTGCCAGCAGCCCTCCTAGCGGGAGGTTCGGGGAGCTGTTTTTT.

This clone has just one count. This chain uses TRBV5-1 with TRBJ2-1; the D gene is possibly TRBD2 (5 bases). The CDR3 totals 16 residues. V was pared by 0 bases and J by 9 bases, with 19 bases between. Germline CDR1 and CDR2: SGHRS and YFSETQ. DNA for the CDR3: TGCGCCAGCAGCTTGGAAGGACTCGGCAATGGCGGTGAGCAGTTCTTC. It specifies CASSLEGLGNGGEQFF.

The V gene is TRBV5-6, the J gene TRBJ1-1; possibly TRBD1 for D (6 bases). This CDR3 is built from 15 residues. CDR1 and CDR2 from the germline V gene are SGHDT and YYEEEE. Trimming pared 3 bases from V and 0 bases from J, leaving 12 bases between. Written as DNA, the CDR3 is TGTGCCAGCAGCTCGCCGGACAGTATGAACACTGAAGCTTTCTTT. Its protein is CASSSPDSMNTEAFF.

This sequence joins TRBV4-1 and TRBJ2-2; a weak D match, TRBD2 (5 bases). Germline lookup yields CDR1 MGHRA and CDR2 YSYEKL. V dropped 1 base and J dropped 5 bases, with 8 bases sitting between them. This CDR3 is 14 amino acids long. As DNA, the CDR3 is TGCGCCAGCAGCCAAGTCGGGGTAACCGGGGAGCTGTTTTTT. The encoded protein is CASSQVGVTGELFF.

The chain couples TRBV14 to TRBJ2-5; D perhaps matches TRBD2 (5 bases). This CDR3 region has 12 residues. Per germline, CDR1 SGHDN and CDR2 FVKESK. With 1 base removed from V and 9 bases from J, the gap between germline ends came to 9 bases. This CDR3 reads CASSQGLAPQYF. The CDR3 coding sequence is TGTGCCAGCAGCCAAGGGCTAGCACCCCAGTACTTC.

This rearrangement joins TRBV9 to TRBJ2-3; 7 bases align to TRBD2. CDR1 and CDR2 (germline): SGDLS, YYNGEE. V lost 4 bases and J lost 8; bases outside the gene matches: 16. The CDR3 spans 16 residues. The CDR3 loop reads CASSTRYSGLKATQYF. CDR3 bases: TGTGCCAGCAGCACCCGATATAGCGGGTTAAAGGCTACGCAGTATTTT.

Comments on this clone: Different DNA sequences within this sample yield the same CDR3. This sequence joins TRBV7-9 and TRBJ2-7; tentatively, D is TRBD1 (6 bases). The CDR3 contains 14 residues. The ends were cut back, 5 bases at V and 4 bases at J, with 15 bases in the middle. Germline CDR1 is SEHNR and CDR2 is FQNEAQ (reference sequence). The CDR3 nucleotides are TGTGCCAGCAGCCCCCCCAGGGGTGGATACGAGCAGTACTTC. Translated, it gives CASSPPRGGYEQYF.

This CDR3 is CASSPRAGIYEQYF. The DNA for the CDR3 is TGTGCCAGCAGCCCAAGGGCGGGGATCTACGAGCAGTACTTC. The genes are TRBV7-9 and TRBJ2-7, with a weak D call TRBD2 (6 bases). Germline V gene sequence: CDR1 SEHNR, CDR2 FQNEAQ (reference sequence). Between the trimmed V and J ends, which lost 5 bases and 3 bases, there was a span of 14 bases. The CDR3 length is 14 residues.

Details on this clone: Its ends do not fully match the called genes, so a read error is possible. V usage is TRBV6-1 and J usage is TRBJ1-1; D is undetermined. The CDR3 extends over 14 amino acids. CDR1 MNHNS and CDR2 SASEGT come from the germline V gene. The CDR3 nucleotides read TGTGCCGGCAGCCCCGGACGACTGAACACTGAAGCTTTCTTT. This sequence encodes CAGSPGRLNTEAFF.

The J gene is TRBJ1-2, the V gene TRBV11-2, with D possibly TRBD1 on 6 matching bases. The germline V gene encodes CDR1 SGHAT and CDR2 FQNNGV. V was clipped by 1 base and J by 6 bases, with 15 bases between them. The CDR3 length is 15 residues. This CDR3 reads CASSLVLGATDGYTF. CDR3 bases: TGTGCCAGCAGCTTAGTTCTGGGGGCGACGGATGGCTACACCTTC.

This sequence joins TRBV10-3 and TRBJ2-7; TRBD2 agrees at 8 bases. This CDR3 comprises 14 residues. The germline CDR1 and CDR2 sequences are ENHRY and SYGVKD. V was clipped by 5 bases and J by 6 bases; unmatched bases: 9. The DNA for the CDR3 is TGTGCCATCAGTTTAGAAAGCGGGAGAGGCGAGCAGTACTTC. It yields the protein CAISLESGRGEQYF.

This clone was counted between two and nine times. The gene calls are TRBV29-1 and TRBJ1-1; 7 bases align to TRBD1. The CDR3 contains 14 residues. The germline V gene has CDR1 SQVTM and CDR2 ANQGSEA. After removal of 4 bases from V and 2 bases from J, the junction contained 7 bases not matched to a gene. The CDR3 DNA reads TGCAGCGTTGGGGGACAGCCTCGAAACACTGAAGCTTTCTTT. This translates into CSVGGQPRNTEAFF.

The rearrangement uses TRBV7-6 and TRBJ2-5; D remains unclear. Trimming stripped 5 bases from V and 4 bases from J, with 20 bases between. Germline values: CDR1 SGHVS, CDR2 FNYEAQ. The CDR3 contains 16 residues. CDR3 sequence reads: CASSKRAPAPLETQYF. As DNA, the CDR3 is TGTGCCAGCAGCAAAAGGGCTCCGGCCCCCCTAGAGACCCAGTACTTC.

The CDR3 protein is CASSPQGKRGATNEKLFF. The CDR3 DNA follows: TGTGCCAGCTCACCACAGGGAAAGCGTGGGGCAACTAATGAAAAACTGTTTTTT. The gene calls are TRBV18 and TRBJ1-4; D uncertain. Germline CDR1 and CDR2: KGHSH and LQKENI. The CDR3 has 18 amino acids. V gave up 1 base and J gave up 0 bases, with 15 bases separating them.

This sequence joins TRBV19 and TRBJ2-2; 11 nucleotides agree with TRBD2. This CDR3 is 20 amino acids long. The V segment lost 4 bases and the J segment 1 base; nucleotides outside the gene matches: 14. In germline, CDR1 is LNHDA, CDR2 SQIVND (reference sequence). The DNA for the CDR3 is TGTGCCAGTAGTACCGACCTCCCGGGACTAGCGGAAGAGAACACCGGGGAGCTGTTTTTT. Its translation is CASSTDLPGLAEENTGELFF.

The chain is built from TRBV28 and TRBJ2-7; 9 nucleotides match TRBD1. V shed 7 bases and J 4 bases; nucleotides not matched to a gene: 8. This CDR3 has 14 residues. Germline CDR1 is MDHEN and CDR2 is SYDVKM. CDR3: CASTRQGDTYEQYF. The CDR3 DNA reads TGTGCCAGCACCCGACAGGGGGATACGTACGAGCAGTACTTC.

The rearrangement uses TRBV11-3 and TRBJ2-2, with TRBD2 matching over 7 bases. Looked up from germline, CDR1 is SGHNT and CDR2 is YENEEA. There are 14 residues in the CDR3. With 5 bases clipped from V and 6 bases from J, the junction kept 6 bases outside the gene matches. This CDR3 reads CASSETSRAGELFF. The CDR3 bases are TGTGCCAGCAGCGAGACTAGCCGGGCCGGGGAGCTGTTTTTT.

The chain couples TRBV5-4 to TRBJ2-3; maybe TRBD2 (5 bases). The germline V gene has CDR1 SGHNT and CDR2 YYREEE (reference sequence). V was trimmed by 0 bases and J by 2 bases, leaving 16 bases between them. The CDR3 is made up of 17 amino acids. The CDR3 nucleotides read TGTGCCAGCAGCTTGGGGGCGGGCAGAGGAGTCACAGATACGCAGTATTTT. The encoded protein is CASSLGAGRGVTDTQYF.

The CDR3 coding sequence is TGCGCCAGCAGCTCACTGGGTGAGCAGTTCTTC. Protein: CASSSLGEQFF. V is TRBV4-1 and J is TRBJ2-1; no reliable D call. Trimming stripped 5 bases from V and 9 bases from J, with 8 bases between. The germline gives CDR1 MGHRA, CDR2 YSYEKL. The CDR3 consists of 11 residues.

The gene calls are TRBV28 and TRBJ2-3; 13 positions agree with TRBD2. This CDR3 has 19 residues. From germline, CDR1 is MDHEN and CDR2 SYDVKM. V shed 3 bases and J 7 bases; nucleotides not matched to a gene: 16. The chain's CDR3 is CASSLPTIGLAGDLNTQYF. DNA of the CDR3: TGTGCCAGCAGTTTGCCGACCATCGGACTAGCGGGAGATCTAAATACGCAGTATTTT. The variable domain in full, completed from reference TRBV28 and TRBJ2-3, reads DVKVTQSSRYLVKRTGEKVFLECVQDMDHENMFWYRQDPGLGLRLIYFSYDVKMKEKGDIPEGYSVSREKKERFSLILESASTNQTSMYLCASSLPTIGLAGDLNTQYFGPGTRLTVL.